This TCR beta chain came from a study of blood T cells in healthy people across ages. Study-wide background: Capture via template switching afforded approximately one barcoded beta molecule per two T cells.

PCR was performed a second time for roughly 7 to 11 cycles using a sample-barcoded 5' primer and a J-beta primer mix. Per sample, CDR3-containing paired-end reads numbered at least 2.5 million. From the 5' RACE reads, TCRdb called clonotypes with MiXCR, one entry per CDR3 protein. This sample yields about 900,000 distinct CDR3 sequences, of which 45% to 50% are seen a single time; about an eighth belongs to the top ten. Findings and caveats of the study: Changes seen in expanded clonotypes were possibly confounded by donor CMV status left unknown.

This clonotype occurred a few times. Its target is unknown. The J segment lost 2 bases and the V segment lost 2 bases, leaving 12 bases of the junction unmatched. The CDR3 contains 19 residues. CDR1 and CDR2 from the germline V gene are MGHRA and YSYEKL. The V and J genes are TRBV4-1 and TRBJ2-3; TRBD2 matches at 11 bases. This receptor was taken from a man aged 25 to 45 in good health. The sample comprised blood. The CDR3 DNA reads TGCGCCAGCAGCCAACCTATAGCGGGGGGGCCTGGGAACACAGATACGCAGTATTTT. Amino acid sequence: CASSQPIAGGPGNTDTQYF.